The 20 T cell receptor beta chains below were found in one sample sequenced in a study of T cells after posttransplantation cyclophosphamide. The naive gate required viable CD3+CD4+ or CD3+CD8+ cells with CCR7+CD45RA+CD45RO-CD95-CD27+CD28+ phenotype. Here immunoSEQ multiplex PCR was the method, and the copy in TCRdb shows in-frame clones only, minus some. The sample shows about 32,000 clones, about 91% of them seen only once. Sequencing was performed on naive CD4+ T cells sorted from blood. These receptors were taken from a man between 25 and 39 years old in good health and a related stem cell transplant donor.

The V call is TRBV29-1, the J call TRBJ1-2; no firm D call. V gave up 3 bases and J gave up 3 bases, with 8 bases separating them. CDR1 is SQVTM, CDR2 ANQGSEA, per germline. The CDR3 is 12 residues long. The CDR3 DNA reads as TGCAGCGTTGATGTAGAGGACTATGGCTACACCTTC. Translating it yields CSVDVEDYGYTF.

The gene calls are TRBV6-5 and TRBJ1-2, with D possibly being TRBD1 (5 bases). The CDR3 spans 15 residues. Germline assignment: CDR1 MNHEY and CDR2 SVGAGI. V lost 2 bases to trimming and J lost 8 bases, with 18 bases between them. CDR3 DNA sequence: TGTGCCAGCAGTTACGGAGGGGCAGGGCCCCTGGGCTACACCTTC. This sequence encodes CASSYGGAGPLGYTF.

The chain joins TRBV7-9 to TRBJ1-6; D unresolved. Germline V gene lookup returns CDR1 SEHNR and CDR2 FQNEAQ (reference sequence). The CDR3 loop spans 13 amino acids. The V and J ends lost 3 bases and 14 bases respectively, with 14 bases between them. The CDR3 protein is CASSFRSDGTLHF. The CDR3 region has the DNA TGTGCCAGCAGCTTTCGCTCGGACGGGACCCTCCACTTT.

The V call is TRBV13, the J call TRBJ1-2, with D perhaps matching TRBD1 (5 bases). Germline V gene lookup returns CDR1 PRHDT and CDR2 FYEKMQ (reference sequence). Between the trimmed V and J ends, which lost 5 bases and 6 bases, there was a span of 16 bases. CDR3 length: 14 amino acids. In nucleotides, the CDR3 is TGTGCCAGCAGCGGCGGATGGGGCGAAAATGGCTACACCTTC. As protein: CASSGGWGENGYTF.

The chain has TRBV18 and TRBJ2-2, with TRBD2 matching over 13 bases. Germline trimming cut 4 bases from V and 2 bases from J; bases unmatched to any gene: 1. The CDR3 has 16 residues. Germline V gene sequence: CDR1 KGHSH, CDR2 LQKENI. This CDR3 reads CASSQGLAGNTGELFF. For the CDR3, the DNA is TGTGCCAGCTCACAGGGACTAGCGGGAAACACCGGGGAGCTGTTTTTT.

CDR3 loop: CASSSGQVQETQYF. CDR3 nucleotide sequence: TGTGCCAGCAGCTCCGGACAGGTCCAAGAGACCCAGTACTTC. The rearrangement uses TRBV7-2 and TRBJ2-5, with TRBD1 matching 7 bases. The CDR3 extends over 14 amino acids. After removal of 4 bases from V and 1 base from J, the junction contained 3 bases not matched to a gene. CDR1 is SGHTA, CDR2 FQGNSA, per germline.

The chain employs TRBV18 and TRBJ2-6; 10 bases are a match to TRBD2. Germline V gene data show CDR1 as KGHSH and CDR2 as LQKENI. V dropped 6 bases and J dropped 4; count of bases not matched to a gene: 18. The CDR3 runs 20 residues. CDR3 DNA sequence: TGTGCCAGCTCGCCCCTCAGTGGGACTAGCGCCGTTAGGGGGGCCAACGTCCTGACTTTC. This sequence encodes CASSPLSGTSAVRGANVLTF.

The chain links TRBV9 to TRBJ2-1; the D is unclear. CDR1 is SGDLS and CDR2 is YYNGEE in the germline V gene. Trimming pared 0 bases from V and 4 bases from J, leaving 5 bases between. The CDR3 consists of 13 residues. CDR3 residues: CASSVVPYNEQFF. Written as DNA, the CDR3 is TGTGCCAGCAGCGTAGTTCCGTACAATGAGCAGTTCTTC.

The J gene is TRBJ1-4, the V gene TRBV15; D gene ambiguous. Germline lookup yields CDR1 LNHNV and CDR2 YYDKDF (reference sequence). This CDR3 has 15 amino acids. V was shortened by 2 bases and J by 11 bases, with 18 bases between the two germline ends. The CDR3: CATSRSSLVFEKLFF. The CDR3 nucleotides are TGTGCCACCAGCAGATCGAGCCTCGTGTTTGAGAAACTGTTTTTT. Full variable domain (remainder filled in from reference TRBV15 and TRBJ1-4): DAMVIQNPRYQVTQFGKPVTLSCSQTLNHNVMYWYQQKSSQAPKLLFHYYDKDFNNEADTPDNFQSRRPNTSFCFLDIRSPGLGDTAMYLCATSRSSLVFEKLFFGSGTQLSVL.

V usage is TRBV12-5 and J usage is TRBJ2-7, with TRBD1 matching over 7 bases. Trimming at V came to 5 bases and at J to 4 bases, leaving 5 bases not matched to a gene. The CDR3 spans 13 residues. Germline CDR1 reads LGHNT; CDR2 reads FRNRAP. CDR3 sequence reads: CASGPDRVYEQYF. CDR3 DNA: TGTGCTAGTGGTCCCGACAGGGTTTACGAGCAGTACTTC.

The CDR3 loop is CASSVKTNTEAFF. CDR3 nucleotides: TGTGCCAGCAGCGTAAAAACAAACACTGAAGCTTTCTTT. The rearrangement uses TRBV9 and TRBJ1-1; no clear D. The V end was cut by 1 base, the J end by 2 bases, with 6 bases between. Germline CDR1 and CDR2: SGDLS and YYNGEE. The CDR3 is 13 amino acids.

This clone was seen more than once but under ten times. The chain couples TRBV6-6 to TRBJ2-7; 8 bases are a match to TRBD1. From germline, CDR1 is MNHNY and CDR2 SVGAGI (reference sequence). V was pared by 5 bases and J by 7 bases, with 4 bases of the junction left unmatched. The CDR3 has 12 residues. CDR3 coding DNA: TGTGCCAGCAGTCAGGGGGCGGGGGAGCAGTACTTC. It specifies CASSQGAGEQYF.

This clone came up once. The chain employs TRBV27 and TRBJ1-6; D remains ambiguous. The CDR3 contains 14 residues. V dropped 5 bases and J dropped 5 bases, with 10 bases sitting between them. In germline, CDR1 is MNHEY, CDR2 SMNVEV (reference sequence). The CDR3 is CASSLTADNSPLHF. CDR3 DNA sequence: TGTGCCAGCAGTCTCACAGCTGATAATTCACCCCTCCACTTT.

The chain is built from TRBV6-6 and TRBJ1-4; TRBD1 matches 7 bases. The CDR3 is made up of 14 amino acids. After removal of 6 bases from V and 7 bases from J, the junction contained 8 bases not matched to a gene. CDR1 and CDR2 from the germline V gene are MNHNY and SVGAGI (reference sequence). The CDR3 DNA follows: TGTGCCAGCAGCTGGGGTAGGGGGCTTGAAAAACTGTTTTTT. Its translation is CASSWGRGLEKLFF.

V gene TRBV7-3 combines with J gene TRBJ2-6, with 8 bases that match TRBD1. The germline CDR1 and CDR2 sequences are SGHTA and FQGTGA. The CDR3 is made up of 17 amino acids. V lost 4 bases and J lost 0; bases outside the gene matches: 5. The CDR3, as DNA: TGTGCCAGCAGCTGGACAGGGAGGCGCTCTGGGGCCAACGTCCTGACTTTC. Protein: CASSWTGRRSGANVLTF.

V usage is TRBV10-2 and J usage is TRBJ2-7, with 12 bases lining up with TRBD2. The length of the CDR3 is 16 residues. Per the germline V gene, CDR1 is WSHSY and CDR2 is SAAADI. The ends lost 0 bases at V and 6 bases at J; junction bases unmatched: 6. The chain's CDR3 is CASSESPSGGASEQYF. CDR3 nucleotide sequence: TGCGCCAGCAGTGAGTCGCCTAGCGGGGGGGCCTCCGAGCAGTACTTC.

This sequence joins TRBV10-1 and TRBJ2-3; 8 positions agree with TRBD2. The V gene end was trimmed by 5 bases and the J gene end by 4 bases; junction bases not matched to a gene: 8. This CDR3 comprises 15 residues. CDR1 is WNHNN and CDR2 is SYGVQD in the germline V gene (reference sequence). CDR3 coding DNA: TGCGCCAGCAGTCCAGCGGGGGAAGGGGCAGATACGCAGTATTTT. Translation: CASSPAGEGADTQYF.

Only one count was recorded for this clone. The genes are TRBV6-4 and TRBJ2-3, with TRBD2 matching 11 bases. Germline trimming cut 6 bases from V and 3 bases from J; bases unmatched to any gene: 11. The CDR3 is 17 amino acids. In germline, CDR1 is MRHNA, CDR2 SNTAGT. The CDR3 region is CASRPTTSGDVTDTQYF. In nucleotides, the CDR3 is TGTGCCAGCAGACCCACGACTAGCGGGGATGTTACAGATACGCAGTATTTT.

The rearrangement joins TRBV5-5 to TRBJ1-5, with D perhaps matching TRBD1 (5 bases). Germline CDR1 is SGHKS and CDR2 is YYEKEE (reference sequence). The CDR3 totals 16 residues. The germline V and J ends were trimmed by 0 bases and 1 base, with 11 bases remaining between them. The CDR3 spells CASSLGVGGSNQPQHF. The CDR3 nucleotides are TGTGCCAGCAGCTTGGGAGTGGGGGGGAGCAATCAGCCCCAGCATTTT.

This chain connects TRBV6-5 to TRBJ1-5; D remains ambiguous. Per germline, CDR1 MNHEY and CDR2 SVGAGI. The CDR3 has 13 residues. Trimming cost V 6 bases and J 6 bases, with 12 bases left between them. The CDR3 DNA reads as TGTGCCAGCAGAAGAGCCATAAGTCAGCCCCAGCATTTT. Translation gives CASRRAISQPQHF.